Sequencing of this TCR beta chain was carried out in a study of shared clonotypes between healthy human individuals (dated by TCRdb to the early 2020s). Looking at the study overall: A few men and two women, aged 18 to 49 years, made up the cohort. For each donor, CD4 naive and CD4 memory were each given three plates, CD8 naive was given two plates, and CD8 memory was given one plate. Blood TCR repertoires of five healthy adults were deeply sequenced to estimate repertoire size and the extent of clonotype sharing between individuals. Different laboratories and diverse techniques were used to prepare libraries and sequence TCR repertoires, to increase sequencing depth and limit assay-specific biases. Per donor, leukapheresis produced somewhere between about 0.8 and 9 billion PBMCs. General conclusions and limits of the study: Pairwise subsampling indicated that sequencing depth was expected to affect the degree of clonotype sharing among donors. Compared with non-shared clonotypes, clonotypes shared by all four sorted-subset donors had higher generation probabilities. Because the study included a small number of donors, the genetic and exposure-history diversity represented was limited. Sampling was restricted to blood, and TCR repertoires in tissue are likely to differ from TCR repertoires in blood. Naive subsets generally had larger estimated clonotype richness than memory subsets. Across a handful of donors, 4.5% to 6.5% of naive CD4, more than 3% of naive CD8, roughly 2.3% of memory CD4, and approximately 0.4% of memory CD8 clonotypes were shared. Even with the large sequencing depth, rarefaction of the sorted-subset datasets indicated that sequencing was incomplete.

Note on this clone: It lacks a known antigen. One base away there is no much larger clone; base qualities are not given. The sample contains more than one DNA sequence encoding this CDR3.

V ends up 3 bases short and J 0 bases short, with an unmatched junction base count of 6. From its cysteine to its phenylalanine, the CDR3 spans 17 amino acids. The read is trimmed to its CDR3 DNA, 51 bases read in frame from base 1. CDR1 and CDR2, looked up from the germline V gene, are KGHSH and LQKENI. Donors were healthy HIV-negative adults with no recently reported acute infections or vaccinations. Every donor was a Caucasian adult residing in Nashville, Tennessee, USA. Magnetic negative selection was used to enrich CD4+ T cells, after which naive cells were positively selected on CD45RA and the negative fraction became the memory subset. After blood collection by leukapheresis, PBMCs were isolated using Ficoll-Histopaque density gradient centrifugation and then cryopreserved in the vapor phase of liquid nitrogen. Purity and quantity of every magnetically sorted T cell population were checked by analytical flow cytometry. From each sorted fraction, genomic DNA was isolated and quantified by UV absorbance on a Nanodrop 2000c.

Using the deep immunoSEQ assay, TCR CDR3 regions were amplified from genomic DNA by multiplex PCR. Extracted genomic DNA from each cell subset was spread evenly across all wells of several immunoSEQ 96-well plates, with each plate serving as a replicate. Each replicate PCR for sorted subsets received 150 to 250 ng genomic DNA, equal to about 30,000 T cell genomes. Purified libraries were quantified with a Qubit 3.0 fluorometer, sized on a Bioanalyzer 2100, and re-quantified with the KAPA Library Quantification kit. A separate single-read 150-cycle Illumina NextSeq 550 flow cell was used to sequence each immunoSEQ 96-well plate. Processing in the source paper ran as follows. Because the immunoSEQ output held only junctional sequences and lacked quality scores, the filtering could not match the filtering applied to full-length reads. To assign V/J genes and CDR3, sequences were annotated against IMGT germline references using PyIR, a Python wrapper for IgBLAST v1.9. Any read was removed if the V/J assignment was weak (E-value above 1e-6), the CDR3 was missing, or the read contained stop codons, out-of-frame junctions, or ambiguous translated residues. V3J clonotypes were defined by identical inferred V gene, J gene, and CDR3 amino acid sequence. Percentage overlap between repertoires was computed as shared unique clonotypes divided by the size of the smaller repertoire. Richness of each repertoire was evaluated using RTK rarefaction, the Chao1 estimator, and Recon v2.1 estimates of unobserved clonotypes. Generation probabilities were computed with OLGA for all TCRbeta clonotypes obtained by the gDNA method from several donors. Sourced from immuneACCESS, this table was stored by TCRdb with only in-frame sequences that have V and J called. A share of the clones is absent; for the studies checked, an unresolved V gene accounts for under half, and the remainder has no known explanation. V, J and clone size are those of that table, while D and trimming were read from the DNA. Here the sample has about 730,000 clones; approximately 72% occur a single time. The top ten clones comprise around 1.7% of the sample.

Material: memory CD4+ T cells sorted from blood. In light of the paper, this sample's cell subset or site label describes: CD45RA-negative fraction. The clonotype was recovered from a woman aged 25 to 39 in good health. The sequence joins TRBV18 to TRBJ2-2; 8 bases in between match TRBD2. The DNA is as follows: TGTGCCAGCTCACCCCGCCTAGCGGGTCCGAACACCGGGGAGCTGTTTTTT. This encodes CASSPRLAGPNTGELFF.